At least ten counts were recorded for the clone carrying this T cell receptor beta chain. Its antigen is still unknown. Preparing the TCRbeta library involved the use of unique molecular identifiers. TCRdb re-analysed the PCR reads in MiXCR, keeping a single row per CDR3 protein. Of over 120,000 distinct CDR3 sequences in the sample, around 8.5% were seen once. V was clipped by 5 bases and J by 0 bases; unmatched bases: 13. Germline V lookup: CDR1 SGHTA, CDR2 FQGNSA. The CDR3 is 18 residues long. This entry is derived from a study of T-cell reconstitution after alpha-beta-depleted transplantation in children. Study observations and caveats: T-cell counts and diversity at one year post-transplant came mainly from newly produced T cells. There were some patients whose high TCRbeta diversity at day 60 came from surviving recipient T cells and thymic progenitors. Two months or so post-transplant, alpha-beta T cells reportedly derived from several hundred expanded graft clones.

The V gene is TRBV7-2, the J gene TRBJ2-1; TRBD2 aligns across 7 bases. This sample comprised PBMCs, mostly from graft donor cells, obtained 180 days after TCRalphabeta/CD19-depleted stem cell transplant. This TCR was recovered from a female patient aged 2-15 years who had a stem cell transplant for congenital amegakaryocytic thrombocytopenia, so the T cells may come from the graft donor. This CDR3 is CASSPHWWGGSSYNEQFF. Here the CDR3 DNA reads TGTGCCAGCAGCCCCCATTGGTGGGGGGGAAGCTCCTACAATGAGCAGTTCTTC.